Reported below is one T cell receptor (beta chain). At least ten counts were recorded for this clonotype. This clone's antigen is unknown. Base qualities were left out, and no much larger clone turns up one base away. The data were taken from a study of identical twins (TCRdb year 2016). Broadly, across the study: To test whether fetal clonotypes persist, this study deep-sequenced TCR alpha and beta repertoires from monozygotic twins, from unrelated adults of various ages, and from cord blood. To rule out contamination, replicate twin experiments were performed at different times with different library preparation protocols. What the study reported, not specific to this receptor: In monozygotic twins, out-of-frame TCR alpha sharing was systematically underestimated by recombination models, although the models agreed with sharing between unrelated individuals. Out-of-frame TCR alpha sequences shared between twins showed an excess of low generation-probability sequences compared with coincidental sharing between unrelated individuals. Conclusions relied on cross-sectional statistical analysis, since the same donors could not be followed over many years. Zero-insertion analyses could be partly confounded by invariant T cells such as MAIT and iNKT, though diverse VJ usage argued against such confounding for most clonotypes. The excess sharing between twins in beta out-of-frame sequences was weaker because fewer shared sequences reduced the signal-to-noise ratio. Abundant cord blood beta clonotypes had fewer insertions, young adult naive repertoires showed a similar but weaker trend, and memory repertoires showed no such trend.

Preparation of the library involved 5' RACE. Reads for this sample came from an Illumina HiSeq 2000. A universal primer binding site was introduced by template switching, and a unique molecular identifier was present in the final cDNA, enabling accurate counting of TCR cDNA molecules. Specific primers in the conserved constant-segment region were used to synthesize first-strand cDNA for TCR alpha and beta chains. Each cDNA library was double barcoded, with a SMART-Mk sample barcode plus Illumina barcodes, to control for contamination. Two successive PCR steps introduced TruSeq adapter sequences along with Illumina sample barcodes. Sequencing of the TCR alpha and beta cDNA libraries was done on the Illumina HiSeq platform using custom primers. The authors' analysis ran thus. Unique molecular identifiers were extracted from raw reads with MiGEC, and CDR3 positions were determined with MiXCR. For each individual, recombination models were inferred using an EM algorithm with the repgenHMM and IGoR tools. The tcR package in R was used for shared clonotype analysis, with sharing normalized by the product of cloneset sizes. Out-of-frame nonproductive sequences were analyzed to study raw recombination free of thymic and clonal selection effects. The public reads were reanalyzed by TCRdb: fastp trimming at Q25, MiXCR alignment, in-frame beta chains only. Rows are combined by CDR3 protein, so each entry shows the most common genes and DNA. Here the V and J calls rest on TCRdb's processing, not on the authors' analysis. This sample gives approximately 210,000 distinct CDR3 sequences in total; around 10% of them show up just once. Around 5.1% of the sample is held by the ten biggest clonotypes.

Reading the germline V gene gives CDR1 SQVTM and CDR2 ANQGSEA. Deletion took 6 bases off V and 3 bases off J, with a span of 15 bases between the germline ends. The CDR3 spans 14 residues, from the cysteine through the phenylalanine. Just the 42-base CDR3 DNA is kept, in frame starting at base 1. Only healthy Caucasian donors were included. Miltenyi CD45RO+ enrichment and human naive T-cell isolation kits were used to isolate memory (CD45RO+) and naive T cells from PBMC. The sequence was obtained from a woman between 18 and 29 years old in good health. The sequenced sample was memory (CD45RO+) T cells sorted from blood. The label giving this sample's cell subset or site can be read as: CD45RO+ enriched T cells. The rearrangement joined TRBV29-1 to TRBJ1-5; perhaps TRBD1 is the D gene, with 6 bases matching. The nucleotide sequence is given as TGCAGCGTACAGGGTCCAGGGGCCAATCAGCCCCAGCATTTT. Its translation reads: CSVQGPGANQPQHF.